This T cell receptor beta chain emerged from a study of beta chain features in type 1 diabetes. Whole-study results and caveats: Here, the possible influence of HLA type (on TCRB rearrangement) remained unresolved.

Sequenced material consisted of expressed TCRB transcripts (all of the isolated RNA was reverse transcribed). Reads from naive, central memory and regulatory T cell samples averaged roughly 3.8 million. The protocol was immunoSEQ multiplex PCR, while the TCRdb copy is restricted to in-frame clones and leaves out a portion. The sample shows about 360,000 clones, 10% to 15% of them seen only once. After removal of 6 bases from V and 6 bases from J, the junction contained 6 bases not matched to a gene. The CDR3 has 14 amino acids. Per the germline V gene, CDR1 is SNHLY and CDR2 is FYNNEI. Concerning this clone: Its antigen is currently unknown.

This TCR was sampled from a man between 18 and 29 years old in good health. Sequencing used naive CD4+ T cells from blood. The genes are TRBV2 and TRBJ2-2, with 8 nucleotides matching TRBD1. The CDR3 here is CASSRQGQSGELFF. As DNA, the CDR3 is TGTGCCAGCAGCAGACAGGGGCAATCCGGGGAGCTGTTTTTT.